Given below is one T cell receptor (beta chain) in context. Its cognate antigen is unknown. Treatment here: about 20 received Ad26.COV2.S at low or high dose, single or two shots; 5 received placebo; per-sample allocation not given. Samples came from day 63 after the first vaccine or placebo injection. The vaccine delivered Wuhan-strain SARS-CoV-2 spike through an Ad26 vector. Sequencing used immunoSEQ multiplex PCR; TCRdb keeps in-frame clones, though not all of them. The repertoire holds around 320,000 clones, 86% seen once, with 1.5% to 2.5% in the top ten. This specimen comes from a study of Ad26.COV2.S vaccination and SARS-CoV-2 variants. In the study overall: Dosing was one shot or two shots 56 days apart.

Broader study findings: Comparability of non-spike TCR breadth was observed across vaccine and placebo recipients.

In germline, CDR1 is MNHEY, CDR2 SVGAGI. CDR3 length: 13 amino acids. The ends were cut back, 5 bases at V and 4 bases at J, with 9 bases in the middle. Material: peripheral blood, obtained in a trial of Ad26.COV2.S vaccine versus placebo. V usage is TRBV6-5 and J usage is TRBJ1-5; D gene unclear. This sequence was found in a person aged 18-60 years who received the Ad26.COV2.S COVID-19 vaccine or a placebo. CDR3 sequence reads: CASSRQQNQPQHF. As DNA, the CDR3 is TGTGCCAGCAGTCGCCAGCAGAATCAGCCCCAGCATTTT.